This T cell receptor beta chain was found in a study of control samples from healthy donors and cancer patients. Trimming shortened V by 8 bases and J by 7 bases, and 11 bases separated the two germline ends. CDR1 is MNHEY and CDR2 is SMNVEV in the germline V gene (reference sequence). CDR3 length: 11 amino acids. The table lists this clone with a count of one. Repertoires were generated with immunoSEQ multiplex PCR, while TCRdb's copy carries only in-frame clones and drops some. The sample includes under 85,000 clones, roughly 84% of them seen just once. This receptor was taken from a man in his fifties or sixties with head and neck cancer. The sample was PBMCs. The J gene is TRBJ1-2, the V gene TRBV27; D perhaps matches TRBD1 (5 bases). CDR3: CASGREFGYTF. Written as DNA, the CDR3 is TGTGCCAGCGGCAGGGAATTTGGCTACACCTTC.